This T cell receptor (beta chain) was found in a study of blood T cell repertoires in COVID-19. Turning to the study itself: PBMCs, B-cell-depleted T cells, or T cells provided the cDNA or gDNA that made up the material.

Per the germline V gene, CDR1 is MNHEY and CDR2 is SVGEGT. Trimming pared 5 bases from V and 9 bases from J, leaving 9 bases between. CDR3 length equals 11 residues. TCRdb's copy holds only in-frame clones and misses some; the assay was immunoSEQ multiplex PCR. Of about 100,000 clones in the sample, approximately 86% are singletons; the top ten hold 13%. The TCR sequence derives from a man in his forties or fifties with active or convalescent COVID-19. V usage is TRBV6-2 or TRBV6-3 and J usage is TRBJ2-3, with D perhaps matching TRBD2 (5 bases). The sample taken for sequencing was peripheral blood. CDR3 residues: CASSIQRTQYF. CDR3 DNA: TGTGCCAGCAGTATACAGCGGACGCAGTATTTT.